These 9 T cell receptor beta chains originate from one sample sequenced in a study of T cell responses to AZD1222 COVID-19 vaccine. The assay was immunoSEQ multiplex PCR, and TCRdb's table has in-frame clones only and misses some. The sample has approximately 100,000 clones; approximately 89% are singletons. The sequenced sample was peripheral blood, obtained on day 0 of AZD1222 vaccination. The source of these receptors is an adult in good health.

The chain employs TRBV6-5 and TRBJ2-4, with 7 bases lining up with TRBD1. Germline CDR1 is MNHEY and CDR2 is SVGAGI. CDR3 size: 13 residues. The junction had 10 bases not matched to a gene; V was cut back by 8 bases and J by 9 bases. The chain's CDR3 is CASYRQGVGIQYF. The CDR3 DNA reads as TGTGCCAGCTATAGGCAGGGGGTAGGCATTCAGTACTTC.

The V call is TRBV11-2, the J call TRBJ1-1; D possibly corresponds to TRBD1 (5 bases). The V and J ends lost 5 bases and 6 bases respectively, with 19 bases between them. There are 15 residues in the CDR3. Germline values: CDR1 SGHAT, CDR2 FQNNGV. The CDR3 nucleotides read TGTGCCAGCAGCCCGACGGCCGGGGCGAGATCTGAAGCTTTCTTT. Its protein is CASSPTAGARSEAFF.

J is TRBJ1-2 and V is TRBV6-5, with D perhaps matching TRBD1 (5 bases). V was trimmed by 6 bases and J by 6 bases, leaving 14 bases between them. The CDR3 totals 13 residues. From germline, CDR1 is MNHEY and CDR2 SVGAGI. The DNA for the CDR3 is TGTGCCAGCAGCCCCGTTGGCAGGGATGGCTACACCTTC. This encodes CASSPVGRDGYTF.

This clone was detected only once. This rearrangement joins TRBV5-1 to TRBJ2-6; tentatively, D is TRBD1 (6 bases). The CDR3 has 15 amino acids. The germline CDR1 and CDR2 sequences are SGHRS and YFSETQ. V was trimmed by 6 bases and J by 0 bases, leaving 10 bases between them. Written as DNA, the CDR3 is TGCGCCAGCAATACAGGGAACTCTGGGGCCAACGTCCTGACTTTC. Its protein product is CASNTGNSGANVLTF.

The chain links TRBV7-2 to TRBJ2-2, with D possibly matching TRBD1 (5 bases). The CDR3 is made up of 15 amino acids. CDR1 SGHTA and CDR2 FQGNSA come from the germline V gene. Trimming took off 5 bases at V and 3 bases at J, with 13 bases between the two ends. The CDR3 is CASSLTRVYTGELFF. Here the CDR3 DNA reads TGTGCCAGCAGCCTAACCAGGGTCTACACCGGGGAGCTGTTTTTT.

CDR3 residues: CASSATGKAQPQHF. CDR3 nucleotide sequence: TGTGCCAGCAGCGCGACAGGGAAGGCTCAGCCCCAGCATTTT. V is TRBV2 and J is TRBJ1-5; 7 bases map to TRBD1. The V segment lost 6 bases and the J segment 6 bases; nucleotides outside the gene matches: 8. Per the germline V gene, CDR1 is SNHLY and CDR2 is FYNNEI. The CDR3 runs 14 residues.

The chain has TRBV14 and TRBJ1-4, with 8 nucleotides matching TRBD1. The CDR3 has 14 residues. With 10 bases clipped from V and 6 bases from J, the junction kept 10 bases outside the gene matches. CDR1 and CDR2 from the germline V gene are SGHDN and FVKESK. The CDR3 nucleotides are TGTGCCAACAAATTTCAGGGGGCAGATGAAAAACTGTTTTTT. Its translation: CANKFQGADEKLFF.

The J gene is TRBJ1-5, the V gene TRBV2; D ambiguous. Trimming removed 4 bases at V and 0 bases at J, with 4 bases between. This CDR3 spans 13 amino acids. From germline, CDR1 is SNHLY and CDR2 FYNNEI. In DNA, the CDR3 is TGTGCCAGCAGTGCGGATAGCAATCAGCCCCAGCATTTT. Protein: CASSADSNQPQHF. Supplemented by reference TRBV2 and TRBJ1-5, the full variable domain reads EPEVTQTPSHQVTQMGQEVILRCVPISNHLYFYWYRQILGQKVEFLVSFYNNEISEKSEIFDDQFSVERPDGSNFTLKIRSTKLEDSAMYFCASSADSNQPQHFGDGTRLSIL.

This chain connects TRBV6-1 to TRBJ1-1; no firm D call. The CDR3 has 14 amino acids. Between the trimmed V and J ends, which lost 2 bases and 10 bases, there was a span of 17 bases. Germline assignment: CDR1 MNHNS and CDR2 SASEGT. The CDR3 coding sequence is TGTGCCAGCAGTGAAAGTATCGCCCGGATGGGAGCTTTCTTT. Residues: CASSESIARMGAFF.